What follows are 25 T cell receptor beta chains derived from one specimen sequenced in a study of cytomegalovirus exposure and HLA in healthy donors. PCR employed 60 Vbeta and 13 Jbeta primers. Generated by immunoSEQ multiplex PCR, the TCRdb table keeps only in-frame clones and is missing some. The table includes around 150,000 clones, roughly 85% detected once. The sequenced sample consisted of PBMCs. The source is a man aged 18 to 30 in good health and CMV-seropositive.

V gene TRBV5-4 combines with J gene TRBJ2-3; D not certain. CDR1 is SGHNT, CDR2 YYREEE, per germline (reference sequence). This CDR3 spans 15 amino acids. Between the trimmed V and J ends, which lost 4 bases and 4 bases, there was a span of 16 bases. The DNA for the CDR3 is TGTGCCAGCAGCCACTCACTAAGAACGGCAGATACGCAGTATTTT. Amino acid sequence: CASSHSLRTADTQYF. Full variable domain (missing parts from reference TRBV5-4 and TRBJ2-3): ETGVTQSPTHLIKTRGQQVTLRCSSQSGHNTVSWYQQALGQGPQFIFQYYREEENGRGNFPPRFSGLQFPNYSSELNVNALELDDSALYLCASSHSLRTADTQYFGPGTRLTVL.

The chain is built from TRBV5-1 and TRBJ1-1, with 12 bases identical to TRBD1. CDR1 and CDR2 (germline): SGHRS, YFSETQ. This CDR3 spans 16 amino acids. V lost 2 bases to trimming and J lost 5 bases; unmatched junction nucleotides: 7. The CDR3 DNA is TGCGCCAGCAGCTTCAGTCGGGACAGGGGGCTTACTGAAGCTTTCTTT. Its protein is CASSFSRDRGLTEAFF.

This clone turned up a few times. This sample also contains other DNA sequences that code for the same CDR3. The chain carries TRBV6-5 and TRBJ1-5; 7 bases fit TRBD1. V lost 8 bases to trimming and J lost 1 base; unmatched junction nucleotides: 2. The CDR3 is made up of 13 amino acids. Germline CDR1 MNHEY, CDR2 SVGAGI. CDR3 sequence: CASRDSSNQPQHF. In DNA form, the CDR3 reads TGTGCCAGCCGGGACAGCAGCAATCAGCCCCAGCATTTT.

The chain has TRBV18 and TRBJ1-2; 7 bases fit TRBD1. CDR3 length equals 15 residues. Germline assignment: CDR1 KGHSH and CDR2 LQKENI. The junction had 6 bases not matched to a gene; V was cut back by 1 base and J by 4 bases. CDR3 sequence reads: CASSPLDRASYGYTF. CDR3 nucleotides: TGTGCCAGCTCACCACTCGACAGGGCCTCCTATGGCTACACCTTC.

This clone was counted once. As DNA, the CDR3 is TGTGCCAGCGGGCAGGGGTCCTACAATGAGCAGTTCTTC. Its translation is CASGQGSYNEQFF. This chain connects TRBV27 to TRBJ2-1; tentative D call: TRBD1 (6 bases). Germline V gene data show CDR1 as MNHEY and CDR2 as SMNVEV (reference sequence). Trimming pared 8 bases from V and 1 base from J, leaving 9 bases between. This CDR3 has 13 residues.

This chain joins TRBV27 and TRBJ2-5; 9 bases are shared with TRBD1. The CDR3 has 15 residues. V shed 4 bases, J shed 1 base, and the junction held 4 bases outside the gene matches. CDR1 is MNHEY, CDR2 SMNVEV, per germline (reference sequence). Written as DNA, the CDR3 is TGTGCCAGCAGTTCCCGGACAGGGGCCCAAGAGACCCAGTACTTC. Translation gives CASSSRTGAQETQYF.

The chain links TRBV9 to TRBJ2-5, with TRBD1 matching 7 bases. The length of the CDR3 is 15 residues. Germline V lookup: CDR1 SGDLS, CDR2 YYNGEE. With V trimmed by 1 base and J by 4 bases, 7 bases remained unmatched. The CDR3 spells CASSVTGTVGETQYF. The CDR3 DNA reads as TGTGCCAGCAGCGTAACAGGGACAGTAGGAGAGACCCAGTACTTC.

The rearrangement links TRBV7-2 to TRBJ1-3; TRBD1 aligns across 7 bases. Per germline, CDR1 SGHTA and CDR2 FQGNSA. There are 16 residues in the CDR3. V lost 2 bases, J lost 4 bases, and 8 bases stayed unmatched. The CDR3 loop reads CASSLPGQGGGNTIYF. The CDR3 DNA reads as TGTGCCAGCAGCTTACCGGGCCAGGGGGGCGGAAACACCATATATTTT.

The rearrangement uses TRBV10-3 and TRBJ1-2; 9 bases fit TRBD1. Looked up from germline, CDR1 is ENHRY and CDR2 is SYGVKD. The V segment lost 8 bases and the J segment 4 bases; nucleotides outside the gene matches: 5. This CDR3 has 13 amino acids. The CDR3 sequence: CAIGTGQGYGYTF. CDR3 sequence (DNA): TGTGCCATCGGGACGGGACAGGGCTATGGCTACACCTTC.

The V gene is TRBV5-1, the J gene TRBJ2-7; 8 bases map to TRBD1. Trimming took 4 bases from V and 1 from J; bases not matched to a gene: 10. This CDR3 is built from 16 residues. Germline CDR1 SGHRS, CDR2 YFSETQ. Written as DNA, the CDR3 is TGCGCCAGCAGCAGGACGACAGGGGCGCAGTCCTACGAGCAGTACTTC. Translated, it gives CASSRTTGAQSYEQYF. Complete variable domain (other parts from reference TRBV5-1 and TRBJ2-7): KAGVTQTPRYLIKTRGQQVTLSCSPISGHRSVSWYQQTPGQGLQFLFEYFSETQRNKGNFPGRFSGRQFSNSRSEMNVSTLELGDSALYLCASSRTTGAQSYEQYFGPGTRLTVT.

The chain joins TRBV7-8 to TRBJ2-5, with D maybe TRBD2 (6 bases). CDR1 SGHVS and CDR2 FQNEAQ come from the germline V gene. Deletions cut 3 bases from V and 6 bases from J, with 14 bases between. This CDR3 is built from 14 residues. The DNA for the CDR3 is TGTGCCAGCAGCTTCGGAGCCGGGGGAAAGACCCAGTACTTC. The encoded protein is CASSFGAGGKTQYF.

This clone came up many times. This chain uses TRBV9 with TRBJ2-7; tentatively, D is TRBD1 (6 bases). Germline V gives CDR1 SGDLS, CDR2 YYNGEE. This CDR3 spans 14 amino acids. The V and J ends lost 2 bases and 3 bases respectively, with 12 bases between them. The CDR3: CASSVGQIRYEQYF. In DNA form, the CDR3 reads TGTGCCAGCAGCGTCGGACAGATACGCTACGAGCAGTACTTC. Using reference TRBV9 and TRBJ2-7 for the parts outside the CDR3, the full variable domain is DSGVTQTPKHLITATGQRVTLRCSPRSGDLSVYWYQQSLDQGLQFLIQYYNGEERAKGNILERFSAQQFPDLHSELNLSSLELGDSALYFCASSVGQIRYEQYFGPGTRLTVT.

This clone has only a few counts. The chain has TRBV5-6 and TRBJ1-1; 7 nucleotides line up with TRBD1. Trimming took 0 bases from V and 0 from J; bases not matched to a gene: 2. CDR1 and CDR2 from the germline V gene are SGHDT and YYEEEE. This CDR3 region has 15 residues. This CDR3 reads CASSLAGGMNTEAFF. The CDR3 nucleotides read TGTGCCAGCAGCTTGGCAGGGGGAATGAACACTGAAGCTTTCTTT.

The gene calls are TRBV5-1 and TRBJ2-2; D is perhaps TRBD1 (5 bases). Germline lookup yields CDR1 SGHRS and CDR2 YFSETQ. This CDR3 region has 16 residues. The V end was cut by 0 bases, the J end by 4 bases, with 13 bases between. The CDR3 region has the DNA TGCGCCAGCAGCTTGGGTACCGACAGTGGCACCGGGGAGCTGTTTTTT. Translating it yields CASSLGTDSGTGELFF.

The chain has TRBV28 and TRBJ2-7; 7 bases align to TRBD2. J was trimmed by 0 bases and V by 6 bases; bases with no gene match: 8. This CDR3 region has 15 residues. Germline assignment: CDR1 MDHEN and CDR2 SYDVKM. The CDR3 nucleotides read TGTGCCAGCAGCTATGGGCGGGGGTCCTCCTACGAGCAGTACTTC. Translation gives CASSYGRGSSYEQYF.

The chain employs TRBV7-9 and TRBJ2-7; TRBD1 matches 7 bases. Trimming removed 4 bases from V and 6 bases from J; junction bases left unmatched: 3. This CDR3 spans 12 amino acids. Looked up from germline, CDR1 is SEHNR and CDR2 is FQNEAQ (reference sequence). As DNA, the CDR3 is TGTGCCAGCAGCTCGCAGGGGGTCGAGCAGTACTTC. Residues: CASSSQGVEQYF.

The chain employs TRBV7-9 and TRBJ2-7; maybe TRBD1 (7 bases). V was cut by 5 bases and J by 0 bases, with 17 bases left in between. Germline lookup yields CDR1 SEHNR and CDR2 FQNEAQ (reference sequence). The CDR3 sequence is 16 residues long. As DNA, the CDR3 is TGTGCCAGCAGCGGTGGGGGGACAGATCTCTCCTACGAGCAGTACTTC. Amino acids: CASSGGGTDLSYEQYF.

The chain uses TRBV2 and TRBJ2-5; 14 positions match TRBD2. Germline CDR1 and CDR2: SNHLY and FYNNEI. The length of the CDR3 is 15 residues. V lost 3 bases, J lost 3 bases, and 0 bases stayed unmatched. This CDR3 reads CASSEGLAGEETQYF. CDR3 nucleotide sequence: TGTGCCAGCAGTGAGGGACTAGCGGGGGAAGAGACCCAGTACTTC. Variable domain in full (rest from reference TRBV2 and TRBJ2-5): EPEVTQTPSHQVTQMGQEVILRCVPISNHLYFYWYRQILGQKVEFLVSFYNNEISEKSEIFDDQFSVERPDGSNFTLKIRSTKLEDSAMYFCASSEGLAGEETQYFGPGTRLLVL.

This chain joins TRBV28 and TRBJ1-5, with D possibly being TRBD1 (6 bases). With 4 bases removed from V and 6 bases from J, the gap between germline ends came to 16 bases. The CDR3 length is 15 residues. Germline CDR1 and CDR2: MDHEN and SYDVKM. The CDR3 nucleotides are TGTGCCAGCAGTTCGACAGGCCCCCTAGGTCAGCCCCAGCATTTT. Amino acid sequence: CASSSTGPLGQPQHF.

The genes are TRBV7-3 and TRBJ2-4; tentative D call: TRBD2 (5 bases). The germline CDR1 and CDR2 sequences are SGHTA and FQGTGA. V was clipped by 5 bases and J by 5 bases, with 10 bases between them. The CDR3 is made up of 13 amino acids. The CDR3 protein is CASSPGLQNIQYF. CDR3 coding DNA: TGTGCCAGCAGCCCTGGACTCCAAAACATTCAGTACTTC.

The chain recombines TRBV11-2 with TRBJ2-3; 7 nucleotides align to TRBD2. Per germline, CDR1 SGHAT and CDR2 FQNNGV. Germline trimming cut 7 bases from V and 3 bases from J; bases unmatched to any gene: 10. This CDR3 region has 15 residues. The CDR3 loop is CASNPGLEWTDTQYF. CDR3 nucleotide sequence: TGTGCCAGCAACCCTGGACTAGAATGGACAGATACGCAGTATTTT.

V is TRBV5-4 and J is TRBJ2-7; possible D gene TRBD1, 6 bases. The end of the DNA aligns better with TRBJ2-1, so the J call may be wrong. The CDR3 is made up of 15 amino acids. CDR1 SGHNT and CDR2 YYREEE come from the germline V gene (reference sequence). The CDR3 sequence is CASSLLGTSYNEQFF. In DNA form, the CDR3 reads TGTGCCAGCAGCTTGCTAGGGACATCCTACAATGAGCAGTTCTTC.

This rearrangement joins TRBV2 to TRBJ1-1, with 7 bases identical to TRBD1. The ends lost 4 bases at V and 0 bases at J; junction bases unmatched: 5. The CDR3 consists of 15 residues. Germline values: CDR1 SNHLY, CDR2 FYNNEI. The CDR3 DNA reads as TGTGCCAGCAGTGGTTCAGGGACAGTGAACACTGAAGCTTTCTTT. This gives the protein CASSGSGTVNTEAFF.

The rearrangement links TRBV7-2 to TRBJ2-2, with D perhaps matching TRBD1 (6 bases). The V and J ends lost 8 bases and 1 base respectively, with 8 bases between them. This CDR3 is 13 amino acids long. Germline lookup yields CDR1 SGHTA and CDR2 FQGNSA. The CDR3: CASGGQNTGELFF. CDR3 in DNA: TGTGCCAGCGGGGGACAGAACACCGGGGAGCTGTTTTTT. The full variable domain, in which reference TRBV7-2 and TRBJ2-2 provide the parts outside the CDR3, is GAGVSQSPSNKVTEKGKDVELRCDPISGHTALYWYRQSLGQGLEFLIYFQGNSAPDKSGLPSDRFSAERTGGSVSTLTIQRTQQEDSAVYLCASGGQNTGELFFGEGSRLTVL.

V and J are TRBV5-6 and TRBJ1-2; tentative D call: TRBD1 (6 bases). The germline gives CDR1 SGHDT, CDR2 YYEEEE. V was pared by 4 bases and J by 4 bases, with 17 bases between. This CDR3 is built from 15 residues. The CDR3 nucleotides are TGTGCCAGCAGCAACGAGACGGGCAGGGGCTATGGCTACACCTTC. Its translation: CASSNETGRGYGYTF.